This is a list of T cell receptor beta chains from one sample in a study of CD8+ T cells in alopecia areata. Using immunoSEQ multiplex PCR, the repertoire was profiled, and TCRdb retains in-frame clones only, with some absent. Found here are about 190,000 clones, 45% to 65% of them singletons; the top ten hold roughly 0.67%. Specimen: CD4+ T cells sorted from blood, collected at week 4, from a patient treated with tofacitinib. These receptors all come from a human donor with alopecia areata. The CDR3 runs from the conserved cysteine through the conserved F or W. Fields, in order: J gene, clone size, V gene, D gene, CDR3 protein, CDR3 DNA. D genes are given only for firm matches. The size entry is marked missing in some rows and otherwise reads once, few, many or a size class.

j_gene: TRBJ2-4; abundance: NA; v_gene: TRBV25-1; d_gene: TRBD2; CDR3aa: CASSVMTSGRGYIQYF; CDR3nt: TGTGCCAGCAGTGTAATGACTAGCGGGAGAGGGTACATTCAGTACTTC
j_gene: TRBJ2-5; abundance: NA; v_gene: TRBV11-2; d_gene: NA; CDR3aa: CASSFSSTVQETQYF; CDR3nt: TGTGCCAGCAGCTTCTCGTCAACAGTCCAAGAGACCCAGTACTTC
j_gene: TRBJ2-1; abundance: NA; v_gene: TRBV5-1; d_gene: NA; CDR3aa: CASSLATHNEQFF; CDR3nt: TGCGCCAGCAGCTTGGCCACACACAATGAGCAGTTCTTC
j_gene: TRBJ2-6; abundance: NA; v_gene: TRBV27; d_gene: NA; CDR3aa: CASSLSGTLANVLTF; CDR3nt: TGTGCCAGCAGTTTATCAGGGACACTCGCCAACGTCCTGACTTTC
j_gene: TRBJ2-3; abundance: NA; v_gene: TRBV7-8; d_gene: TRBD2; CDR3aa: CASSRRPTSGSTDTQYF; CDR3nt: TGTGCCAGCAGCCGCCGACCGACTAGCGGGAGTACAGATACGCAGTATTTT
j_gene: TRBJ1-2; abundance: NA; v_gene: TRBV29-1; d_gene: NA; CDR3aa: CSGLQSIGDGYTF; CDR3nt: TGCAGCGGCCTACAAAGTATTGGAGATGGCTACACCTTC
j_gene: TRBJ2-4; abundance: NA; v_gene: TRBV4-1; d_gene: NA; CDR3aa: CASSQDGGARLQYF; CDR3nt: TGCGCCAGCAGCCAAGATGGGGGGGCCCGACTTCAGTACTTC
j_gene: TRBJ2-7; abundance: NA; v_gene: TRBV29-1; d_gene: NA; CDR3aa: CSGQLGTNGDEQYF; CDR3nt: TGCAGCGGGCAACTCGGGACCAATGGCGACGAGCAGTACTTC
j_gene: TRBJ2-7; abundance: few; v_gene: TRBV25-1; d_gene: TRBD2; CDR3aa: CASSEYGREQYF; CDR3nt: TGTGCCAGCAGTGAATACGGGAGGGAGCAGTACTTC
j_gene: TRBJ2-2; abundance: NA; v_gene: TRBV29-1; d_gene: NA; CDR3aa: CSARISTGELFF; CDR3nt: TGCAGCGCCCGAATATCCACCGGGGAGCTGTTTTTT
j_gene: TRBJ1-2; abundance: once; v_gene: TRBV7-3; d_gene: NA; CDR3aa: CASSLTATGDGYTF; CDR3nt: TGTGCCAGCAGCTTAACCGCGACGGGAGACGGCTACACCTTC